The rows below give T cell receptor beta chains drawn from one sample of a study of beta chain features in type 1 diabetes. The data were produced by immunoSEQ multiplex PCR, yet TCRdb's version contains in-frame clones alone and is incomplete. The sample lists a few hundred thousand clones, 9.5% to 10% occurring once. Sequencing input: central memory CD4+ T cells from blood. These receptor sequences come from a man aged 25 to 40 with type 1 diabetes. Each CDR3 is given with its conserved first and last residue. A D gene is named only where the DNA matches it firmly. Size tells how often a clone was seen (once, few, many) or the class of an expanded clone, and some rows leave it out.

CDR3 | DNA | V | D | J | size
CASSQPPGLAANEQFF | TGTGCCAGCAGCCAACCACCGGGACTAGCGGCCAATGAGCAGTTCTTC | TRBV4-2 | TRBD2 | TRBJ2-1 | few
CASSLNVDQPQHF | TGTGCCAGCAGCTTAAACGTGGATCAGCCCCAGCATTTT | TRBV7-2 | - | TRBJ1-5 | -
CASSLMGRGYNEQFF | TGTGCCAGCAGCTTAATGGGGCGAGGGTACAATGAGCAGTTCTTC | TRBV11-1 | - | TRBJ2-1 | -
CASSLTNNPNTGELFF | TGTGCCAGCAGCTTAACCAACAACCCGAACACCGGGGAGCTGTTTTTT | TRBV7-3 | - | TRBJ2-2 | few
CASSLAKGEYEKLFF | TGTGCCAGCAGCCTCGCCAAAGGGGAGTATGAAAAACTGTTTTTT | TRBV13 | - | TRBJ1-4 | many
CASSLEVSGIREQYF | TGTGCCAGCAGCTTAGAAGTTTCGGGAATACGCGAGCAGTACTTC | TRBV7-2 | - | TRBJ2-7 | -
CASGAHQDTQYF | TGTGCTAGTGGGGCGCATCAAGATACGCAGTATTTT | TRBV12-5 | - | TRBJ2-3 | few
CASSLGTSDTQYF | TGTGCCAGTAGTTTGGGGACGTCAGATACGCAGTATTTT | TRBV19 | - | TRBJ2-3 | -
CASSLGGTGVYEQYF | TGTGCCAGCAGCTTAGGCGGGACAGGGGTCTACGAGCAGTACTTC | TRBV11-2 | TRBD1 | TRBJ2-7 | -
CASSLLRAPTEAFF | TGTGCCAGCAGCTTATTGAGGGCTCCGACTGAAGCTTTCTTT | TRBV7-8 | - | TRBJ1-1 | -
CASTHRGFYGEAFF | TGTGCCAGCACCCATCGGGGGTTCTACGGTGAAGCTTTCTTT | TRBV6-5 | - | TRBJ1-1 | few
CASSEGGGRINEQFF | TGTGCCAGCAGTGAAGGAGGGGGGCGGATTAATGAGCAGTTCTTC | TRBV6-1 | - | TRBJ2-1 | -
CASSLWEGETEAFF | TGTGCCAGCAGTTTATGGGAAGGGGAGACTGAAGCTTTCTTT | TRBV28 | - | TRBJ1-1 | few
CAIGRQGASGNTIYF | TGTGCCATCGGCCGACAGGGGGCTTCTGGAAACACCATATATTTT | TRBV10-3 | TRBD1 | TRBJ1-3 | -
CASSISGQAEAFF | TGTGCCAGCAGCATCTCCGGACAGGCTGAAGCTTTCTTT | TRBV7-2 | TRBD1 | TRBJ1-1 | many
CASSLDDRVYEQYF | TGTGCCAGCAGCTTAGATGACAGGGTATACGAGCAGTACTTC | TRBV11-2 | TRBD1 | TRBJ2-7 | few
CASSSTGDYGYTF | TGTGCCAGCAGTTCGACAGGGGACTATGGCTACACCTTC | TRBV6-6 | TRBD1 | TRBJ1-2 | many
CASSRTGASGANVLTF | TGTGCCAGCAGCCGAACAGGGGCGTCAGGGGCCAACGTCCTGACTTTC | TRBV4-2 | TRBD1 | TRBJ2-6 | few
CAIRPTGMNTEAFF | TGTGCCATCAGGCCGACAGGGATGAACACTGAAGCTTTCTTT | TRBV10-3 | TRBD1 | TRBJ1-1 | -
CASSLTSSGSSGELFF | TGTGCCAGCAGCTTAACGTCTAGCGGGAGCAGCGGGGAGCTGTTTTTT | TRBV7-3 | TRBD2 | TRBJ2-2 | -
CASSSGLLEQYF | TGTGCCAGCAGCTCTGGACTACTCGAGCAGTACTTC | TRBV7-9 | - | TRBJ2-7 | -
CASSPAATSGYNEQFF | TGTGCCAGCTCTCCAGCCGCGACTAGCGGTTACAATGAGCAGTTCTTC | TRBV28 | TRBD2 | TRBJ2-1 | few
CASSFEPTGGYEQFF | TGTGCCAGCAGTTTTGAACCGACAGGGGGCTATGAGCAGTTCTTC | TRBV28 | TRBD1 | TRBJ2-1 | many
CASSLGKMRIYEQYF | TGTGCCAGCAGTTTGGGCAAAATGAGGATCTACGAGCAGTACTTC | TRBV27 | - | TRBJ2-7 | few
CSVYALNGYTF | TGCAGCGTCTACGCCTTAAATGGCTACACCTTC | TRBV29-1 | - | TRBJ1-2 | -
CASIKTAGGYNEQFF | TGTGCCAGCATCAAAACCGCGGGGGGCTACAATGAGCAGTTCTTC | TRBV28 | TRBD2 | TRBJ2-1 | many
CASMDGLRNTEAFF | TGTGCCAGTATGGACGGATTAAGGAACACTGAAGCTTTCTTT | TRBV19 | - | TRBJ1-1 | few
CASSHGPVLNEQFF | TGTGCCAGCTCGCATGGACCGGTACTTAATGAGCAGTTCTTC | TRBV18 | - | TRBJ2-1 | -
CASSLDESTGEQFF | TGTGCCAGCAGCTTAGATGAATCGACAGGGGAGCAGTTCTTC | TRBV11-2 | TRBD1 | TRBJ2-1 | -
CASSLEAPDRFGEQFF | TGCGCCAGCAGCTTGGAGGCTCCGGACAGGTTCGGTGAGCAGTTCTTC | TRBV5-1 | TRBD1 | TRBJ2-1 | few
CASSLVGTGQPQHF | TGTGCCAGCAGCTTAGTAGGGACGGGGCAGCCCCAGCATTTT | TRBV7-9 | - | TRBJ1-5 | few
CSVNSFTDTQYF | TGCAGCGTTAACAGTTTCACAGATACGCAGTATTTT | TRBV29-1 | - | TRBJ2-3 | many
CASSLPGRGTGELFF | TGTGCCAGCAGTCTACCCGGTCGGGGCACCGGGGAGCTGTTTTTT | TRBV28 | - | TRBJ2-2 | few
CASSVGGQGNTGELFF | TGTGCCAGCAGCGTAGGGGGACAGGGGAACACCGGGGAGCTGTTTTTT | TRBV9 | TRBD1 | TRBJ2-2 | -
CATRLGLSIPYEQYF | TGTGCCACCCGATTGGGGCTGTCAATTCCCTACGAGCAGTACTTC | TRBV27 | - | TRBJ2-7 | few
CSVLLQGGTEAFF | TGCAGCGTCTTACTACAGGGTGGCACTGAAGCTTTCTTT | TRBV29-1 | - | TRBJ1-1 | -
CASSSTRRDRGVGYTF | TGTGCCAGCAGCTCCACCCGCCGGGACAGGGGAGTCGGCTACACCTTC | TRBV7-6 | TRBD1 | TRBJ1-2 | -
CASSLEAWGGSYNEQFF | TGTGCCAGCAGCTTAGAGGCTTGGGGGGGCTCCTACAATGAGCAGTTCTTC | TRBV11-1 | TRBD2 | TRBJ2-1 | few
CASSESGMGGRDNTF | TGTGCCAGCAGTGAATCAGGAATGGGGGGCCGGGACAACACCTTC | TRBV25-1 | - | TRBJ1-2 | few
CASSLSPLLWAGGVSSGNTIYF | TGTGCCAGCAGTTTATCTCCCCTCTTATGGGCCGGGGGGGTAAGCTCTGGAAACACCATATATTTT | TRBV28 | - | TRBJ1-3 | many
CASSSGLLTIHSGYGYTF | TGTGCCAGCAGTTCCGGACTCTTAACAATCCACAGCGGCTATGGCTACACCTTC | TRBV28 | - | TRBJ1-2 | -
CAINTGLAGGSEQFF | TGTGCCATCAATACCGGACTAGCGGGAGGGAGTGAGCAGTTCTTC | TRBV10-3 | TRBD2 | TRBJ2-1 | many
CASSLRMENTGELFF | TGCGCCAGCAGCTTGAGGATGGAGAACACCGGGGAGCTGTTTTTT | TRBV5-1 | - | TRBJ2-2 | few
CASSYSGWTNYQYF | TGTGCCAGCAGTTACTCCGGCTGGACTAATTATCAGTATTTT | TRBV6-6 | - | TRBJ2-3 | few
CAWRGYNGAFF | TGTGCCTGGAGGGGTTACAATGGAGCTTTCTTT | TRBV30 | - | TRBJ1-1 | few
CASSDRPTGVGNTIYF | TGTGCCAGTAGTGACAGACCGACAGGGGTCGGAAACACCATATATTTT | TRBV19 | TRBD1 | TRBJ1-3 | -
CASSLGRYRDTEAFF | TGTGCCAGCAGCTTGGGTCGTTATAGGGACACTGAAGCTTTCTTT | TRBV7-2 | - | TRBJ1-1 | -
CASSQVQGSTEAFF | TGTGCCAGCAGCCAAGTTCAGGGGTCCACTGAAGCTTTCTTT | TRBV14 | - | TRBJ1-1 | -
CASSHLTGQGNEQFF | TGCGCCAGCAGCCACCTTACGGGACAGGGCAATGAGCAGTTCTTC | TRBV7-2 | TRBD1 | TRBJ2-1 | -
CASSSTKQGRGNSPLHF | TGTGCCAGCAGCTCGACCAAACAGGGCCGGGGTAATTCACCCCTCCACTTT | TRBV5-4 | - | TRBJ1-6 | -
CASIKQGIGAATNEKLFF | TGTGCCAGCATTAAACAGGGGATAGGCGCCGCAACTAATGAAAAACTGTTTTTT | TRBV2 | TRBD1 | TRBJ1-4 | -
CASSTSGRAANEQFF | TGTGCCAGCAGTACTAGCGGGAGGGCCGCCAATGAGCAGTTCTTC | TRBV28 | TRBD2 | TRBJ2-1 | -
CASTGVAKNIQYF | TGTGCCAGCACAGGGGTAGCCAAAAACATTCAGTACTTC | TRBV27 | - | TRBJ2-4 | few